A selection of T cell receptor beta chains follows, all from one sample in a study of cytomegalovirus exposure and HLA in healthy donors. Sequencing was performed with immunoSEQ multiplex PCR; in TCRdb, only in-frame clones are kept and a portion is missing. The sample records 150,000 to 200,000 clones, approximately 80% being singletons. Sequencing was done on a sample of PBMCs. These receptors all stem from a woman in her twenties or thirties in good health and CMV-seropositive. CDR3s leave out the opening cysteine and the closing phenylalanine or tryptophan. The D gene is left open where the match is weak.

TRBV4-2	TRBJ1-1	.	ASSQDRGYTQREAF
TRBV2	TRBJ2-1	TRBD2	ASTPLGGGASDEQF
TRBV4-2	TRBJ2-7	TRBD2	ASSQGLAETYEQY
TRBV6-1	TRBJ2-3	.	ASSSQGGNTDTQY
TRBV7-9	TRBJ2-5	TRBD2	ASSQRGARETQY
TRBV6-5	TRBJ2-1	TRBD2	ASSSPGLAGGWEQF
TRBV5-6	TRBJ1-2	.	ASSGTEANYGYT
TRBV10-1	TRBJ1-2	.	ASRQGGNYGYT
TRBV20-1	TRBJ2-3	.	SARLADTQY
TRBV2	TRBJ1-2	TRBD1	ATPGDRGKDYGYT
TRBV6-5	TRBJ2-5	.	ASSYSTGLGTQY
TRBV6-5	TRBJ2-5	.	ASSYGAAQGETQY
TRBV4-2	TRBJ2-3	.	ASSQEGGDTQY
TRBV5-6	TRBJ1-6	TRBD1	ASSLGQADSPLH
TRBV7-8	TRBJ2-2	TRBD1	ASSYRTGPGELF
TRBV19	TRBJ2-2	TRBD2	ATTAGRGTWNTGELF
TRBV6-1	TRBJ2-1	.	ASSEENQGSNEQF
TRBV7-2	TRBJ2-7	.	ASSLTFYEQY
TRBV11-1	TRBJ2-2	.	ASSRDWNTGELF
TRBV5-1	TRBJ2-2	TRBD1	ASSSPGTGYWRELF
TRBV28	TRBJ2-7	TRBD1	ASSKQGPSYEQY
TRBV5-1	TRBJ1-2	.	ASSLSGPYYGYT
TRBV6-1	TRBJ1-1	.	ASSLILGRGAF
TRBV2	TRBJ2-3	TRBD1	VNRDRGLGTQY
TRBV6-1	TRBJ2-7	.	ASSEYTEQY
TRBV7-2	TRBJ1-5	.	ASSLFSSAGPQH
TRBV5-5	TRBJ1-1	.	ASSNIPLRKLTVNTEAF
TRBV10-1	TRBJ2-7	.	ASSGTPVGEQY
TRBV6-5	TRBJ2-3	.	ASRGGGGLTDTQY
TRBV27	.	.	ASSWDGQLEQY
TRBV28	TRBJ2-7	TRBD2	ASQGLADYEQY
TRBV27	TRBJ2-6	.	ASSFRGVFGANVLT
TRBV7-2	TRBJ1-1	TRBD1	ASHTLKGQMNTEAF
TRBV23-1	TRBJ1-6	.	ASSPPFPGLYNSPLH
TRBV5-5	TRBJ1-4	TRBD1	ASSLAGVTGTPTNEKLF
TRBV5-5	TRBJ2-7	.	ASSLGQSYEQY
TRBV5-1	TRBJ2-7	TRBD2	ASSLAGGTYEQY
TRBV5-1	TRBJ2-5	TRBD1	ASSLRTGGVGETQY
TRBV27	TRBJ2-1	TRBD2	ASSALPGTSGRASEQF